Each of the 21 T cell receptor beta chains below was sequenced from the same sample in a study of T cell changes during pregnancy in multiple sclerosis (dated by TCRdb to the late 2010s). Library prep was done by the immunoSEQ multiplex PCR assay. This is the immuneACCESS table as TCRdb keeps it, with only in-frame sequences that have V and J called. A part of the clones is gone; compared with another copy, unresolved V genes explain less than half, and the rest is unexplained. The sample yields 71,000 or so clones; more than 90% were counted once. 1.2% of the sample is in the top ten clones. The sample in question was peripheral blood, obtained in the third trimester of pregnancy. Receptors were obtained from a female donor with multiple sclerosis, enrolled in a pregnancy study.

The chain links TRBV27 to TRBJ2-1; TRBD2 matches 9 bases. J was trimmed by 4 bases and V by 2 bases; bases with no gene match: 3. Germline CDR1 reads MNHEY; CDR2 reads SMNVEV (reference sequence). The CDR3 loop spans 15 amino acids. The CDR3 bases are TGTGCCAGCAGTTTACGACTAGCGGCGTACAATGAGCAGTTCTTC. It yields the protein CASSLRLAAYNEQFF.

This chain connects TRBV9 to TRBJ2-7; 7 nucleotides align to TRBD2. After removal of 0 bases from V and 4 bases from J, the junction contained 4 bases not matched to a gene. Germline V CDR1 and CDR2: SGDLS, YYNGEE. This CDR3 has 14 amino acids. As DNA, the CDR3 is TGTGCCAGCAGCGTAGGGGAGGGAACATACGAGCAGTACTTC. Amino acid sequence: CASSVGEGTYEQYF.

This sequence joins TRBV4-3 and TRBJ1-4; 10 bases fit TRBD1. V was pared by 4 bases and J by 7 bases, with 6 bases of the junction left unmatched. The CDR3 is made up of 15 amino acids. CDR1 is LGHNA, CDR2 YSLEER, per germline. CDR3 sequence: CASSPSRDRGEKLFF. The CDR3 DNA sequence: TGCGCCAGCAGCCCATCCCGGGACAGGGGTGAAAAACTGTTTTTT.

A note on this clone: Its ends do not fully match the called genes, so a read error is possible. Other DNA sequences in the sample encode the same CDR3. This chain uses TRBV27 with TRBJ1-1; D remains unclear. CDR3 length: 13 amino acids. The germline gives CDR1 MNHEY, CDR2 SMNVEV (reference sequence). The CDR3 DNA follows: TGTGCCAGCAAAGAGGTCCTGAACACTGAAGCCTTCTTT. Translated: CASKEVLNTEAFF.

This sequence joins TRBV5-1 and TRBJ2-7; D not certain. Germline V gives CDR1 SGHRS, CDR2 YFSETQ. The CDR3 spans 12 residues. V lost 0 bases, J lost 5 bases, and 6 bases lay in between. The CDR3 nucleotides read TGCGCCAGCAGCTTGGTGTCGGACGAGCAGTACTTC. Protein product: CASSLVSDEQYF. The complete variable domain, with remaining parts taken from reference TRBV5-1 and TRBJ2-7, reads KAGVTQTPRYLIKTRGQQVTLSCSPISGHRSVSWYQQTPGQGLQFLFEYFSETQRNKGNFPGRFSGRQFSNSRSEMNVSTLELGDSALYLCASSLVSDEQYFGPGTRLTVT.

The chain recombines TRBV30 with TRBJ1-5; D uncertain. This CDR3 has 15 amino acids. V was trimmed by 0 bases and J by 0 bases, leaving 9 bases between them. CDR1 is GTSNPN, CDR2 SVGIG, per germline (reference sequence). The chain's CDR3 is CAWSVRRDSNQPQHF. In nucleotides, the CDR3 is TGTGCCTGGAGTGTACGTCGGGATAGCAATCAGCCCCAGCATTTT.

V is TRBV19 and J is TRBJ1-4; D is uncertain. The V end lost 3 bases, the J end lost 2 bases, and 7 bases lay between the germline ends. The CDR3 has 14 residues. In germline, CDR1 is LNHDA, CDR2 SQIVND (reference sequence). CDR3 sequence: CASSMAVTNEKLFF. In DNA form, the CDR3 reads TGTGCCAGTAGTATGGCGGTGACTAATGAAAAACTGTTTTTT.

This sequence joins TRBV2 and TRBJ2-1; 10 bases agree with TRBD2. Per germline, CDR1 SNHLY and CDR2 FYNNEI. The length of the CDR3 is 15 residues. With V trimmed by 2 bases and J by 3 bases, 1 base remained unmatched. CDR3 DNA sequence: TGTGCCAGCAGTGAAAGGACTAGCGGCTACAATGAGCAGTTCTTC. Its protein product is CASSERTSGYNEQFF.

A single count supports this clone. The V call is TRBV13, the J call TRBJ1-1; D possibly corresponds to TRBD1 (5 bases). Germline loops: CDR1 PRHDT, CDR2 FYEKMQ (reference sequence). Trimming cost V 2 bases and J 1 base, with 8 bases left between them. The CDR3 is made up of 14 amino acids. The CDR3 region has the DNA TGTGCCAGCAGCTTACAGGGTTCGAACACTGAAGCTTTCTTT. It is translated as CASSLQGSNTEAFF.

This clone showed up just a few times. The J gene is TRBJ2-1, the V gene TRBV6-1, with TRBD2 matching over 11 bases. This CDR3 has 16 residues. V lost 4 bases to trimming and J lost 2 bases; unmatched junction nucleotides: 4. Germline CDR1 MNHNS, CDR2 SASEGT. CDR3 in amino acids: CASSVTSGATYNEQFF. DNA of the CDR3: TGTGCCAGCAGTGTGACTAGCGGGGCGACCTACAATGAGCAGTTCTTC.

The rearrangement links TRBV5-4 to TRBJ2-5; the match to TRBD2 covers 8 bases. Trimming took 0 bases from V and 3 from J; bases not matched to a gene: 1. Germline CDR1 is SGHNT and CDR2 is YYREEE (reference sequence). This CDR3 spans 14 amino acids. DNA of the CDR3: TGTGCCAGCAGCTTGGAGGGACTAGAAGAGACCCAGTACTTC. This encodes CASSLEGLEETQYF.

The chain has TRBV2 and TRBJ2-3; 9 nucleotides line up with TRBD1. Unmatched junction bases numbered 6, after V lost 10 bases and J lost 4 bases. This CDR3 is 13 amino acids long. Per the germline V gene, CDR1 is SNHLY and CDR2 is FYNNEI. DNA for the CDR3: TGTGCCAAGATCGGGACAGGGTCAGATACGCAGTATTTT. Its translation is CAKIGTGSDTQYF.

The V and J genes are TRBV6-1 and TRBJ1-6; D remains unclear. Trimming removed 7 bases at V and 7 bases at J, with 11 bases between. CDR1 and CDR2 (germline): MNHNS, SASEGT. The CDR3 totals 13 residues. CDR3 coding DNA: TGTGCCAGCAATTGGGGAGGAAATTCACCCCTCCACTTT. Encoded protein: CASNWGGNSPLHF.

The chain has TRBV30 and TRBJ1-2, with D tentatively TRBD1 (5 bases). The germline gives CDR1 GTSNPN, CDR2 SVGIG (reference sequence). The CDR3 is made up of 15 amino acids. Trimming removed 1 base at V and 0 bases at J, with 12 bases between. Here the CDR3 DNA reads TGTGCCTGGAGTGGGTCGACAGCCGCTAACTATGGCTACACCTTC. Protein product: CAWSGSTAANYGYTF.

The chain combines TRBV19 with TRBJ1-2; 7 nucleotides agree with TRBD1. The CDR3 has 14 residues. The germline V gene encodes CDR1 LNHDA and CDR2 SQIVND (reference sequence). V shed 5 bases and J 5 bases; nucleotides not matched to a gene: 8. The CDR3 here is CASSLQGSAYGYTF. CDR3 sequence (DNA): TGTGCCAGTAGTCTACAGGGGTCGGCTTATGGCTACACCTTC.

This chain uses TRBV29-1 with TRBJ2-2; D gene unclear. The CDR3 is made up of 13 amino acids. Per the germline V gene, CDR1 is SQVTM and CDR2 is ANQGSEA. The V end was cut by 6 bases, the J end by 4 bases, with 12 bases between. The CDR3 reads CSVRSGGTGELFF. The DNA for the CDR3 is TGCAGCGTCCGTTCTGGCGGCACCGGGGAGCTGTTTTTT.

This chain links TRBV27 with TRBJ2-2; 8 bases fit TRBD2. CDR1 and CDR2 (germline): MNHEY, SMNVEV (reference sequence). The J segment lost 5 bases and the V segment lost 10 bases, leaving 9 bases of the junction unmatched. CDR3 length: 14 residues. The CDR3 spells CATSAGVETGELFF. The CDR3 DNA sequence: TGTGCCACCTCAGCGGGAGTAGAGACCGGGGAGCTGTTTTTT.

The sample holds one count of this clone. CDR3 sequence reads: CASSPQGGNTEAFF. The CDR3 region has the DNA TGTGCCAGCAGCCCCCAGGGGGGTAACACTGAAGCTTTCTTT. The chain carries TRBV5-4 and TRBJ1-1; 7 nucleotides agree with TRBD1. With V trimmed by 4 bases and J by 2 bases, 5 bases remained unmatched. This CDR3 is 14 amino acids long. CDR1 is SGHNT, CDR2 YYREEE, per germline (reference sequence).

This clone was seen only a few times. The CDR3 DNA sequence: TGTGCCAGCAGCCGGGACAGGGGAGGCGAGCAGTACTTC. Its translation: CASSRDRGGEQYF. The chain joins TRBV11-2 to TRBJ2-7; TRBD1 matches 10 bases. The J segment lost 6 bases and the V segment lost 5 bases, leaving 4 bases of the junction unmatched. Germline CDR1 and CDR2: SGHAT and FQNNGV. The CDR3 loop spans 13 amino acids.

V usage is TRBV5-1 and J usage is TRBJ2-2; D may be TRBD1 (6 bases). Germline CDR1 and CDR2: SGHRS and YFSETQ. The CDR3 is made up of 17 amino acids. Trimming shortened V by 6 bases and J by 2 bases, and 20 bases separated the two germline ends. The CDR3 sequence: CASNTKTGSLNTGELFF. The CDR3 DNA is TGCGCCAGCAACACAAAGACAGGCTCCTTAAACACCGGGGAGCTGTTTTTT.

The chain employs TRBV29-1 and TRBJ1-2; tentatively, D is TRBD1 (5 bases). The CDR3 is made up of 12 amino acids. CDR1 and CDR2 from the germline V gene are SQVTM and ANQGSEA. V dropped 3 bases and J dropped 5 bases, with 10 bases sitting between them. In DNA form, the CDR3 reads TGCAGCGTTGACAGGGCGAATTATGGCTACACCTTC. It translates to CSVDRANYGYTF.